The 21 T cell receptor beta chains reported below all come from one sample, sequenced in a study of neurological immune-mediated disorders. From the 5' RACE reads, TCRdb called clonotypes with MiXCR, one entry per CDR3 protein. The sample carries 70,000 or so distinct CDR3 sequences, 2.5% to 4% recorded once. Sequenced sample: PBMCs. The receptor source for this set is a woman in her fifties or sixties with multiple sclerosis.

In this sample, this clonotype turned up many times. V gene TRBV7-8 combines with J gene TRBJ1-5; 8 nucleotides align to TRBD1. V lost 2 bases and J lost 3; bases outside the gene matches: 3. The CDR3 is made up of 15 amino acids. Germline loops: CDR1 SGHVS, CDR2 FQNEAQ. CDR3 nucleotides: TGTGCCAGCAGCTTATTGGGACAGGTCAATCAGCCCCAGCATTTT. The encoded protein is CASSLLGQVNQPQHF.

This clonotype was seen ten or more times. V is TRBV7-2 and J is TRBJ2-1; D gene unclear. The V end was cut by 5 bases, the J end by 4 bases, with 9 bases between. This CDR3 comprises 13 residues. CDR1 is SGHTA, CDR2 FQGNSA, per germline. CDR3 sequence (DNA): TGTGCCAGCAGCCCCCCCGGTTACAATGAGCAGTTCTTC. Translated: CASSPPGYNEQFF.

Ten or more counts support this clonotype. The gene calls are TRBV6-5 and TRBJ2-5; 8 bases align to TRBD2. Trimming took 5 bases from V and 5 from J; bases not matched to a gene: 13. Germline CDR1 is MNHEY and CDR2 is SVGAGI. CDR3 length: 16 amino acids. Here the CDR3 reads CASSPNRRSGGETQYF. CDR3 DNA sequence: TGTGCCAGCAGTCCTAACCGTCGGAGCGGGGGCGAGACCCAGTACTTC.

This clonotype was detected many times. The rearrangement joins TRBV20-1 to TRBJ1-4; no firm D call. Germline V gene lookup returns CDR1 DFQATT and CDR2 SNEGSKA (reference sequence). There are 12 residues in the CDR3. Trimming removed 5 bases from V and 7 bases from J, with 11 bases in between. CDR3 amino acids: CSACLFGEKLFF. The DNA of the CDR3 is TGCAGTGCTTGCTTGTTTGGTGAAAAACTGTTTTTT.

This clonotype was seen ten or more times. The J gene is TRBJ2-5, the V gene TRBV6-2 or TRBV6-3; D might be TRBD2 (5 bases). CDR1 and CDR2 from the germline V gene are MNHEY and SVGEGT. The CDR3 totals 15 residues. Trimming stripped 2 bases from V and 1 base from J, with 11 bases between. CDR3 nucleotide sequence: TGTGCCAGCAGTTACGCGGGCGGAGGCCAAGAGACCCAGTACTTC. This translates into CASSYAGGGQETQYF.

In this sample, this clonotype turned up many times. This chain connects TRBV20-1 to TRBJ1-5; a weak D match, TRBD1 (5 bases). This CDR3 has 15 residues. Germline CDR1 and CDR2: DFQATT and SNEGSKA (reference sequence). Trimming removed 6 bases at V and 5 bases at J, with 20 bases between. For the CDR3, the DNA is TGCAGTGCGACCCCGGGACGGAGGTTGGATCAGCCCCAGCATTTT. Amino acid sequence: CSATPGRRLDQPQHF.

Ten or more counts support this clonotype. The chain has TRBV5-1 and TRBJ2-2; D gene unclear. Germline V gives CDR1 SGHRS, CDR2 YFSETQ. The CDR3 loop spans 14 amino acids. Trimming left V 0 bases short and J 6 bases short, with 9 bases between. The CDR3 DNA sequence: TGCGCCAGCAGCTTGGTGTGGCGATCCGGGGAGCTGTTTTTT. This translates into CASSLVWRSGELFF.

This clonotype was seen ten or more times. The genes are TRBV7-2 and TRBJ2-7, with 7 nucleotides matching TRBD2. V lost 7 bases, J lost 0 bases, and 6 bases stayed unmatched. Germline CDR1 SGHTA, CDR2 FQGNSA. CDR3 length: 14 residues. CDR3 sequence (DNA): TGTGCCAGCACGTTGGGGGGGAGCTCCTACGAGCAGTACTTC. It translates to CASTLGGSSYEQYF.

This clonotype has a count of ten or more. The chain links TRBV15 to TRBJ2-2; no definite D call. The CDR3 loop spans 13 amino acids. The V end was cut by 0 bases, the J end by 7 bases, with 6 bases between. Per germline, CDR1 LNHNV and CDR2 YYDKDF (reference sequence). The CDR3 region is CATSRETVGELFF. CDR3 nucleotides: TGTGCCACCAGCAGAGAGACGGTCGGGGAGCTGTTTTTT.

This clonotype occurred many times. This chain uses TRBV19 with TRBJ1-2, with 7 nucleotides matching TRBD1. V was pared by 7 bases and J by 2 bases, with 4 bases of the junction left unmatched. Germline assignment: CDR1 LNHDA and CDR2 SQIVND (reference sequence). The CDR3 covers 13 residues. The CDR3 nucleotides are TGTGCCAGTAATGAACAGGGGAACTATGGCTACACCTTC. Its protein is CASNEQGNYGYTF.

This clonotype was detected ten times or more. CDR3 coding DNA: TGTGCCAGCAGCTCGCGACTAGCTTCCTACAATGAGCAGTTCTTC. Its translation is CASSSRLASYNEQFF. The V call is TRBV9, the J call TRBJ2-1, with 7 bases fitting TRBD2. The ends lost 4 bases at V and 1 base at J; junction bases unmatched: 5. The CDR3 has 15 amino acids. Germline CDR1 and CDR2: SGDLS and YYNGEE. Supplemented by reference TRBV9 and TRBJ2-1, the full variable domain reads DSGVTQTPKHLITATGQRVTLRCSPRSGDLSVYWYQQSLDQGLQFLIQYYNGEERAKGNILERFSAQQFPDLHSELNLSSLELGDSALYFCASSSRLASYNEQFFGPGTRLTVL.

In this sample, this clonotype turned up many times. This chain joins TRBV29-1 and TRBJ1-2; D not resolved. V dropped 4 bases and J dropped 1 base, with 10 bases sitting between them. Germline V CDR1 and CDR2: SQVTM, ANQGSEA. The length of the CDR3 is 13 residues. The CDR3 DNA reads TGCAGCGTTGTTGGCAGCCTTAACTATGGCTACACCTTC. Its translation: CSVVGSLNYGYTF.

There are many counts of this clonotype. V is TRBV5-1 and J is TRBJ2-2; perhaps TRBD1 as D (6 bases). The CDR3 consists of 13 residues. V was trimmed by 6 bases and J by 7 bases, leaving 13 bases between them. The V gene's germline CDR1 is SGHRS and CDR2 YFSETQ. The CDR3 region is CASKTGTIGELFF. In nucleotides, the CDR3 is TGCGCCAGCAAAACCGGGACAATCGGGGAGCTGTTTTTT.

The table lists this clonotype with many counts. The genes are TRBV5-1 and TRBJ1-5, with D hard to call. With 5 bases removed from V and 2 bases from J, the gap between germline ends came to 8 bases. Germline CDR1 is SGHRS and CDR2 is YFSETQ. CDR3 length: 13 amino acids. The CDR3 here is CASSPQGNQPQHF. The CDR3 DNA reads as TGCGCCAGCAGTCCGCAGGGCAATCAGCCCCAGCATTTT.

This clonotype occurred many times. The rearrangement links TRBV7-2 to TRBJ2-5, with a weak D call TRBD2 (5 bases). CDR1 and CDR2 from the germline V gene are SGHTA and FQGNSA. With 1 base removed from V and 2 bases from J, the gap between germline ends came to 11 bases. The CDR3 runs to 15 residues. The CDR3 nucleotides read TGTGCCAGCAGCTTAGGGATCCGGGATCAAGAGACCCAGTACTTC. Its protein is CASSLGIRDQETQYF. Full variable domain (rest looked up from reference TRBV7-2 and TRBJ2-5): GAGVSQSPSNKVTEKGKDVELRCDPISGHTALYWYRQSLGQGLEFLIYFQGNSAPDKSGLPSDRFSAERTGGSVSTLTIQRTQQEDSAVYLCASSLGIRDQETQYFGPGTRLLVL.

There are many counts of this clonotype. The V and J genes are TRBV6-5 and TRBJ1-5, with no clear D. The CDR3 loop spans 16 amino acids. The V end lost 6 bases, the J end lost 3 bases, and 18 bases lay between the germline ends. CDR1 MNHEY and CDR2 SVGAGI come from the germline V gene. In DNA, the CDR3 is TGTGCCAGCAGCCCCCGCCATGCAGTCAACAATCAGCCCCAGCATTTT. Amino acids: CASSPRHAVNNQPQHF.

This clonotype has ten or more counts. The rearrangement uses TRBV5-1 and TRBJ2-7, with 7 bases identical to TRBD2. The CDR3 runs 13 residues. The V gene's germline CDR1 is SGHRS and CDR2 YFSETQ. V lost 2 bases to trimming and J lost 4 bases; unmatched junction nucleotides: 3. DNA of the CDR3: TGCGCCAGCAGCTTTGGAGCGGGGTACGAGCAGTACTTC. It yields the protein CASSFGAGYEQYF.

This clonotype showed up many times. The chain couples TRBV28 to TRBJ2-3; 10 bases fit TRBD2. Germline CDR1 is MDHEN and CDR2 is SYDVKM. This CDR3 region has 16 residues. V trimming: 1 base; J trimming: 3 bases; junction bases outside the gene matches: 4. The CDR3 bases are TGTGCCAGCAGTTTATATAGCGGGAGGAGGACAGATACGCAGTATTTT. It yields the protein CASSLYSGRRTDTQYF.

This clonotype appeared many times. The chain joins TRBV12-3 or TRBV12-4 to TRBJ2-7; D unclear. Between the trimmed V and J ends, which lost 3 bases and 6 bases, there was a span of 15 bases. The CDR3 contains 14 residues. CDR3 in amino acids: CASSFRLQPAEQYF. DNA for the CDR3: TGTGCCAGCAGTTTCAGGCTCCAACCCGCCGAGCAGTACTTC.

This clonotype was seen repeatedly, ten times or more. This chain links TRBV27 with TRBJ2-5; D tentatively reads TRBD1 or TRBD2 (5 bases each). V was shortened by 0 bases and J by 6 bases, with 17 bases between the two germline ends. CDR3 length equals 16 residues. The germline V gene encodes CDR1 MNHEY and CDR2 SMNVEV (reference sequence). CDR3 protein: CASSLSGTLRSKTQYF. CDR3 bases: TGTGCCAGCAGTTTATCGGGGACCCTTCGTAGTAAGACCCAGTACTTC.

This clonotype was recorded many times. The CDR3 here is CASSSPGSNQPQHF. The CDR3 DNA reads TGTGCCAGCAGCTCACCAGGAAGCAATCAGCCCCAGCATTTT. The chain links TRBV7-2 to TRBJ1-5; the D is unclear. Germline loops: CDR1 SGHTA, CDR2 FQGNSA. This CDR3 region has 14 residues. V shed 4 bases and J shed 1 base, with 8 bases lying between them.